The rows below give T cell receptor beta chains drawn from one sample of a study of T cell changes during pregnancy in multiple sclerosis. The protocol was immunoSEQ multiplex PCR, while the TCRdb copy is restricted to in-frame clones and leaves out a portion. The sample has some 40,000 clones, around 92% seen once; the top ten hold about 8.3%. The material was CD8+ T cells from peripheral blood mononuclear cells, obtained in the third trimester of pregnancy. The receptor set was obtained from a female donor with multiple sclerosis, enrolled in a pregnancy study. Each CDR3 is given with its conserved first and last residue. The order of the fields is clone size, J gene, D gene, V gene, CDR3 DNA, CDR3 protein. A D gene is named only where the DNA matches it firmly. Clone size is shown for a subset of rows, as once, few, many or a class of expanded clone.

clone_size: once; j_call: TRBJ2-5; d_call: TRBD2; v_call: TRBV6-4; cdr3_nt: TGTGCCAGCAGTGAGATAGCGGGGGGACAAGAGACCCAGTACTTC; cdr3_aa: CASSEIAGGQETQYF
clone_size: .; j_call: TRBJ2-5; d_call: .; v_call: TRBV21-1; cdr3_nt: TGTGCCAGCAGCAACGGGACTAGCGGGGGAACCCAGTACTTC; cdr3_aa: CASSNGTSGGTQYF
clone_size: .; j_call: TRBJ1-6; d_call: .; v_call: TRBV2; cdr3_nt: TGTGCCAGCAGTGTCTACGACAGTTATAATTCACCCCTCCACTTT; cdr3_aa: CASSVYDSYNSPLHF
clone_size: .; j_call: TRBJ2-2; d_call: TRBD1; v_call: TRBV11-2; cdr3_nt: TGTGCCAGCAGCTTCGGACAGGCCACCGGGGAGCTGTTTTTT; cdr3_aa: CASSFGQATGELFF
clone_size: .; j_call: TRBJ2-1; d_call: TRBD2; v_call: TRBV29-1; cdr3_nt: TGCAGCGTTGAAACTAGCGGGGGGTACAATGAGCAGTTCTTC; cdr3_aa: CSVETSGGYNEQFF
clone_size: .; j_call: TRBJ1-4; d_call: .; v_call: TRBV10-3; cdr3_nt: TGTGCCATCCGACAGTTAGCTAATGAAAAACTGTTTTTT; cdr3_aa: CAIRQLANEKLFF
clone_size: .; j_call: TRBJ2-7; d_call: .; v_call: TRBV19; cdr3_nt: TGTGCCAGTCGATCAGGGTCCGAGCAGTACTTC; cdr3_aa: CASRSGSEQYF
clone_size: once; j_call: TRBJ2-2; d_call: .; v_call: TRBV6-1; cdr3_nt: TGTGCCAGCCGGACTGGACAGTACACCGGGGAGCTGTTTTTT; cdr3_aa: CASRTGQYTGELFF
clone_size: medium-sized; j_call: TRBJ2-1; d_call: .; v_call: TRBV19; cdr3_nt: TGTGCCAGTAGGGAGGGACAGCAAACCTACAATGAGCAGTTCTTC; cdr3_aa: CASREGQQTYNEQFF
clone_size: once; j_call: TRBJ2-7; d_call: TRBD1; v_call: TRBV4-2; cdr3_nt: TGTGCCAGCAGCCATGGGACAGGGGACGACGAGCAGTACTTC; cdr3_aa: CASSHGTGDDEQYF